The 8 T cell receptor beta chains below all came from one sample that was sequenced in a study of T cells in localized non-small cell lung cancer. Method: immunoSEQ multiplex PCR; TCRdb's copy keeps in-frame clones and lacks some. In the table there are over 25,000 clones, 80% to 90% of which are singletons. The sample was peripheral blood, taken before any cancer treatment. The source of these receptors is a male donor aged 60 or older with stage I lung adenocarcinoma.

The chain links TRBV28 to TRBJ1-2, with TRBD1 as a possible D gene (5 bases). The CDR3 loop spans 16 amino acids. The germline V gene encodes CDR1 MDHEN and CDR2 SYDVKM. Between the trimmed V and J ends, which lost 0 bases and 8 bases, there was a span of 19 bases. This CDR3 is CASSLWGEAGGRGYTF. The CDR3 DNA reads as TGTGCCAGCAGTTTATGGGGGGAGGCCGGGGGACGCGGCTACACCTTC.

The V and J genes are TRBV9 and TRBJ2-2; D ambiguous. The germline CDR1 and CDR2 sequences are SGDLS and YYNGEE. The CDR3 covers 14 residues. The V end was cut by 4 bases, the J end by 6 bases, with 13 bases between. CDR3 protein: CASSPGWVPGELFF. For the CDR3, the DNA is TGTGCCAGCAGCCCCGGCTGGGTCCCCGGGGAGCTGTTTTTT.

This rearrangement joins TRBV18 to TRBJ1-2; D is ambiguous. There are 14 residues in the CDR3. Germline values: CDR1 KGHSH, CDR2 LQKENI. Deletions cut 3 bases from V and 8 bases from J, with 16 bases between. The CDR3 reads CASSPQADAKGYTF. The CDR3 DNA reads as TGTGCCAGCTCACCCCAGGCCGACGCAAAAGGCTACACCTTC.

This clone was recorded only once. V is TRBV7-8 and J is TRBJ2-2; D remains ambiguous. Deletions cut 1 base from V and 6 bases from J, with 9 bases between. CDR3 length: 14 amino acids. Germline loops: CDR1 SGHVS, CDR2 FQNEAQ. CDR3 loop: CASSLGGFAGELFF. DNA of the CDR3: TGTGCCAGCAGCTTAGGGGGTTTCGCCGGGGAGCTGTTTTTT. Full variable domain (rest looked up from reference TRBV7-8 and TRBJ2-2): GAGVSQSPRYKVAKRGQDVALRCDPISGHVSLFWYQQALGQGPEFLTYFQNEAQLDKSGLPSDRFFAERPEGSVSTLKIQRTQQEDSAVYLCASSLGGFAGELFFGEGSRLTVL.

The chain has TRBV2 and TRBJ1-2; D ambiguous. CDR3 length: 13 amino acids. Per the germline V gene, CDR1 is SNHLY and CDR2 is FYNNEI. The V gene lost 4 bases and the J gene lost 2 bases, with 8 bases spanning the gap. CDR3 bases: TGTGCCAGCAGTGGTGGCGGGAACTATGGCTACACCTTC. Translating it yields CASSGGGNYGYTF.

This clone was seen a single time. The chain is built from TRBV28 and TRBJ1-6; no firm D call. The V and J ends lost 6 bases and 7 bases respectively, with 10 bases between them. CDR3 length equals 13 residues. CDR1 and CDR2 (germline): MDHEN, SYDVKM. The CDR3 nucleotides read TGTGCCAGCAGCCCCATGGGGAATTCACCCCTCCACTTT. It codes for CASSPMGNSPLHF.

A note on this clone: The junction departs from the called germline gene at one end, perhaps through a read error. The chain is built from TRBV6-4 and TRBJ2-1; D not certain. This CDR3 spans 15 amino acids. CDR1 and CDR2 from the germline V gene are MRHNA and SNTAGT. The CDR3 DNA reads TGTGCCAGCAGTGACTCGTATGGCTCCTCCAATGAGCAGTTCTTC. This sequence encodes CASSDSYGSSNEQFF.

The rearrangement uses TRBV6-1 and TRBJ2-6; perhaps TRBD1 as D (6 bases). The length of the CDR3 is 16 residues. Per the germline V gene, CDR1 is MNHNS and CDR2 is SASEGT. Trimming took off 0 bases at V and 2 bases at J, with 8 bases between the two ends. CDR3 amino acids: CASSEANRAGANVLTF. CDR3 in DNA: TGTGCCAGCAGTGAAGCGAACAGGGCTGGGGCCAACGTCCTGACTTTC.